The clone carrying this T cell receptor (beta chain) was detected ten times or more. The CDR3 has 13 amino acids. Trimming left V 4 bases short and J 1 base short, with 10 bases between. Germline lookup yields CDR1 SQVTM and CDR2 ANQGSEA. The time point: pre-sensitization, week 0. Treatment here: therapeutic diphenylcyclopropenone sensitization with weekly scalp DPC. TCRdb passed the RACE reads through MiXCR, listing each CDR3 protein once. The sample shows 55,000 to 75,000 distinct CDR3 sequences, about 7% of them seen only once. These data belong to a study of human T cells and chemical hapten exposure.

The chain combines TRBV29-1 with TRBJ1-1; the D is unclear. This clonotype was sampled from a young woman with alopecia areata. Some clones in this sample may be carry-over from other donors' samples. The material was whole blood, obtained in connection with sensitization to the hapten diphenylcyclopropenone (DPC). The CDR3 DNA follows: TGCAGCGTTGGGGTTTCCGCGAACACTGAAGCTTTCTTT. This codes for CSVGVSANTEAFF.